The 27 T cell receptor beta chains given below trace back to one sample, sequenced in a study of T cell responses to AZD1222 COVID-19 vaccine (dated by TCRdb to the early 2020s). Libraries were constructed by the immunoSEQ multiplex PCR assay. Imported from immuneACCESS, the table was reduced by TCRdb to in-frame sequences with V and J called. These copies leave out some clones; in studies compared against another copy, an unresolved V gene accounts for under half, and the cause of the remainder is not known. For this sample the table gives approximately 140,000 clones, of which under 95% were detected only once. Approximately 2.8% of the sample is taken by the ten largest. The time point label corresponds to: baseline before first vaccination. This material consisted of peripheral blood, taken on day 0 of AZD1222 vaccination. These receptors were collected from an adult in good health.

This chain joins TRBV27 and TRBJ2-7, with D tentatively TRBD2 (6 bases). V lost 4 bases to trimming and J lost 7 bases, with 14 bases between them. Per the germline V gene, CDR1 is MNHEY and CDR2 is SMNVEV (reference sequence). This CDR3 is 13 amino acids long. Here the CDR3 reads CASSSPGGWEQYF. The CDR3 region has the DNA TGTGCCAGCAGTTCCCCTGGGGGGTGGGAGCAGTACTTC.

This chain links TRBV7-2 with TRBJ2-3, with TRBD2 as a possible D gene (6 bases). CDR1 is SGHTA and CDR2 is FQGNSA in the germline V gene. The CDR3 covers 14 residues. The V end was cut by 3 bases, the J end by 8 bases, with 15 bases between. The CDR3 loop is CASSLRRGLGTQYF. The CDR3 region has the DNA TGTGCCAGCAGCTTGAGGAGGGGACTTGGTACGCAGTATTTT.

The V and J genes are TRBV27 and TRBJ1-5; the D is unclear. V lost 3 bases, J lost 5 bases, and 8 bases lay in between. Germline lookup yields CDR1 MNHEY and CDR2 SMNVEV (reference sequence). The CDR3 extends over 13 amino acids. The CDR3 DNA sequence: TGTGCCAGCAGTTTGTTTTACGATCAGCCCCAGCATTTT. Translated: CASSLFYDQPQHF.

This clone was counted only a few times. V and J are TRBV12-3 or TRBV12-4 and TRBJ1-1; D gene ambiguous. This CDR3 spans 13 amino acids. V dropped 4 bases and J dropped 1 base, with 7 bases sitting between them. The CDR3 bases are TGTGCCAGCAGTTATTTGGGGAACACTGAAGCTTTCTTT. Translating gives CASSYLGNTEAFF.

The chain couples TRBV19 to TRBJ1-2; 9 bases match TRBD1. V shed 9 bases, J shed 7 bases, and the junction held 3 bases outside the gene matches. The CDR3 runs to 11 residues. Germline lookup yields CDR1 LNHDA and CDR2 SQIVND (reference sequence). This CDR3 reads CASGTGFGYTF. CDR3 sequence (DNA): TGTGCCAGCGGGACAGGGTTTGGCTACACCTTC.

V usage is TRBV13 and J usage is TRBJ2-7; TRBD2 aligns across 12 bases. The CDR3 has 15 residues. Trimming removed 2 bases from V and 5 bases from J; junction bases left unmatched: 4. Per germline, CDR1 PRHDT and CDR2 FYEKMQ (reference sequence). CDR3 DNA sequence: TGTGCCAGCAGCTTACTAGCGGGGGGGCAGAACGAGCAGTACTTC. Residues: CASSLLAGGQNEQYF.

The rearrangement joins TRBV7-9 to TRBJ1-2; the match to TRBD1 covers 7 bases. The CDR3 covers 15 residues. Germline CDR1 SEHNR, CDR2 FQNEAQ (reference sequence). V lost 10 bases and J lost 7; bases outside the gene matches: 18. In nucleotides, the CDR3 is TGTGCCACCCTACGCCCGAGCCGACAGGGAAGTGGCTACACCTTC. Protein: CATLRPSRQGSGYTF.

This rearrangement joins TRBV5-5 to TRBJ2-1, with D perhaps TRBD2 (5 bases). This CDR3 has 15 amino acids. The V gene lost 0 bases and the J gene lost 6 bases, with 13 bases spanning the gap. Germline values: CDR1 SGHKS, CDR2 YYEKEE (reference sequence). CDR3 amino acids: CASSLGTTSSNEQFF. As DNA, the CDR3 is TGTGCCAGCAGCTTGGGGACCACTAGTTCCAATGAGCAGTTCTTC.

V usage is TRBV10-3 and J usage is TRBJ2-3, with a weak D call TRBD1 (5 bases). CDR3 length: 18 amino acids. CDR1 is ENHRY, CDR2 SYGVKD, per germline. V was trimmed by 4 bases and J by 4 bases, leaving 24 bases between them. The CDR3 spells CAISGATNQGFGADTQYF. The CDR3 nucleotides read TGTGCCATCAGTGGGGCCACTAATCAGGGATTTGGGGCAGATACGCAGTATTTT.

The CDR3: CSVVGLTGQGSIRTEAFF. The DNA for the CDR3 is TGCAGCGTTGTAGGGTTAACGGGACAGGGAAGTATAAGAACTGAAGCTTTCTTT. This chain joins TRBV29-1 and TRBJ1-1; 9 nucleotides line up with TRBD1. The CDR3 covers 18 residues. The V gene's germline CDR1 is SQVTM and CDR2 ANQGSEA. Losses at the gene ends were 4 bases for V and 5 bases for J; bases not matched to a gene: 20.

The CDR3 DNA is TGTGCCAGTAGTAGACTAGCGGGGAGCTCCTACAATGAGCAGTTCTTC. Translating gives CASSRLAGSSYNEQFF. V gene TRBV19 combines with J gene TRBJ2-1, with 11 nucleotides matching TRBD2. In germline, CDR1 is LNHDA, CDR2 SQIVND (reference sequence). After removal of 4 bases from V and 0 bases from J, the junction contained 2 bases not matched to a gene. The CDR3 spans 16 residues.

The chain's CDR3 is CASSLVWGGTEAFF. CDR3 nucleotide sequence: TGCGCCAGCAGCTTGGTGTGGGGAGGGACTGAAGCTTTCTTT. The chain uses TRBV5-1 and TRBJ1-1; D is undetermined. The CDR3 length is 14 residues. Trimming shortened V by 0 bases and J by 5 bases, and 11 bases separated the two germline ends. The germline CDR1 and CDR2 sequences are SGHRS and YFSETQ.

This chain connects TRBV21-1 to TRBJ2-7; the table gives TRBD2 as D, unverified against the DNA. TRBV21-1 is assigned pseudogene status. The CDR3 has 10 residues. CDR3 sequence reads: CASGPGEQYF. DNA for the CDR3: TGTGCCAGCGGGCCGGGGGAGCAGTACTTC.

V and J are TRBV12-3 or TRBV12-4 and TRBJ1-2; D is unclear. Deletions cut 1 base from V and 8 bases from J, with 2 bases between. This CDR3 comprises 10 residues. The CDR3 loop is CASSLGGYTF. The CDR3 DNA reads as TGTGCCAGCAGTTTAGGAGGCTACACCTTC.

V is TRBV19 and J is TRBJ2-3; 8 bases are shared with TRBD1. The CDR3 sequence is 14 residues long. V was pared by 8 bases and J by 1 base, with 5 bases of the junction left unmatched. Per the germline V gene, CDR1 is LNHDA and CDR2 is SQIVND (reference sequence). The CDR3 coding sequence is TGTGCCAGTGGGTTCAGGGGGCGCACAGATACGCAGTATTTT. Encoded protein: CASGFRGRTDTQYF.

The genes are TRBV29-1 and TRBJ1-2; TRBD1 might be the D (5 bases). Trimming took 3 bases from V and 4 from J, leaving 21 bases between them. The germline gives CDR1 SQVTM, CDR2 ANQGSEA. This CDR3 is built from 16 residues. This CDR3 reads CSVDLVEVGGGYGYTF. For the CDR3, the DNA is TGCAGCGTTGATCTTGTTGAGGTTGGGGGAGGCTATGGCTACACCTTC.

This clone appeared a few times. This chain uses TRBV6-5 with TRBJ1-2; tentatively, D is TRBD1 (6 bases). CDR1 MNHEY and CDR2 SVGAGI come from the germline V gene. This CDR3 contains 14 residues. V lost 4 bases and J lost 4, with 13 bases in between. CDR3: CASSFGQISYGYTF. In nucleotides, the CDR3 is TGTGCCAGCAGTTTTGGACAGATCTCCTATGGCTACACCTTC.

This clone has just one count. The chain couples TRBV9 to TRBJ2-1, with 8 bases fitting TRBD1. The CDR3 is 16 residues long. The germline gives CDR1 SGDLS, CDR2 YYNGEE. V lost 0 bases, J lost 4 bases, and 6 bases stayed unmatched. The CDR3 loop is CASSVGGTGEYNEQFF. CDR3 nucleotides: TGTGCCAGCAGCGTAGGGGGGACAGGTGAATACAATGAGCAGTTCTTC.

The V and J genes are TRBV20-1 and TRBJ1-1, with unresolved D. The CDR3 totals 11 residues. Germline CDR1 and CDR2: DFQATT and SNEGSKA (reference sequence). V shed 3 bases and J shed 4 bases, with 6 bases lying between them. CDR3 DNA sequence: TGCAGTGCTAGTTTCCTCACTGAAGCTTTCTTT. This sequence encodes CSASFLTEAFF.

This chain uses TRBV28 with TRBJ1-2, with 7 positions matching TRBD1. The trim removed 3 bases at V and 8 bases at J, leaving 9 bases unmatched. Germline V gene data show CDR1 as MDHEN and CDR2 as SYDVKM. The CDR3 runs 14 residues. The CDR3 DNA reads as TGTGCCAGCAGTTTTCTGACAGGGCAAAAGGGCTACACCTTC. It encodes CASSFLTGQKGYTF.

This sequence joins TRBV20-1 and TRBJ1-2, with 7 bases aligning to TRBD1. V was clipped by 3 bases and J by 6 bases; unmatched bases: 7. The CDR3 is 13 residues long. From germline, CDR1 is DFQATT and CDR2 SNEGSKA (reference sequence). The CDR3 here is CSASNTGVDGYTF. The CDR3, as DNA: TGCAGTGCTAGTAACACAGGGGTCGATGGCTACACCTTC.

This chain uses TRBV5-1 with TRBJ2-5; no clear D gene. CDR1 and CDR2 (germline): SGHRS, YFSETQ. V dropped 1 base and J dropped 1 base, with 14 bases sitting between them. CDR3 length: 16 amino acids. CDR3 DNA sequence: TGCGCCAGCAGCTTGTCGGTAGCCCAATTCCAAGAGACCCAGTACTTC. Its protein product is CASSLSVAQFQETQYF.

V usage is TRBV7-3 and J usage is TRBJ2-5; D is unresolved. Germline V CDR1 and CDR2: SGHTA, FQGTGA. With 5 bases removed from V and 9 bases from J, the gap between germline ends came to 13 bases. This CDR3 is 12 amino acids long. The CDR3, as DNA: TGTGCCAGCAGCCCTAGGGTAGGTCCCCAGTACTTC. Protein sequence: CASSPRVGPQYF.

The chain combines TRBV2 with TRBJ1-5; D may be TRBD1 (6 bases). The CDR3 loop spans 14 amino acids. Trimming removed 6 bases at V and 9 bases at J, with 18 bases between. The germline V gene encodes CDR1 SNHLY and CDR2 FYNNEI. CDR3 region: CASSRSGAQGPQHF. CDR3 nucleotides: TGTGCCAGCAGCAGATCAGGGGCTCAGGGGCCCCAGCATTTT.

The J gene is TRBJ1-1, the V gene TRBV11-2; no firm D call. This CDR3 region has 12 residues. Germline CDR1 reads SGHAT; CDR2 reads FQNNGV. Trimming left V 3 bases short and J 6 bases short, with 8 bases between. The CDR3 loop reads CASSFRESEAFF. The CDR3 nucleotides are TGTGCCAGCAGCTTTAGGGAATCTGAAGCTTTCTTT.

With respect to this clone: The junction and the germline gene differ at one end; a read error may be behind it. The chain has TRBV2 and TRBJ2-3; TRBD2 matches at 14 bases. Germline V gene data show CDR1 as SNHLY and CDR2 as FYNNEI. This CDR3 region has 13 residues. The CDR3 here is CASSELTGLAGVF. For the CDR3, the DNA is TGTGCCAGCAGTGAATTGACGGGACTAGCGGGAGTGTTT.

The CDR3 DNA follows: TGTGCCAGCAGATCCCCGGGGGGGAAAACTGAAGCTTTCTTT. Translated: CASRSPGGKTEAFF. The chain is built from TRBV6-5 and TRBJ1-1; tentatively, D is TRBD1 (5 bases). V lost 6 bases and J lost 5, with 16 bases in between. Germline values: CDR1 MNHEY, CDR2 SVGAGI. This CDR3 comprises 14 residues.